This TCR beta chain was captured by sequencing in a study of blood T cell repertoires in COVID-19. Profiled with immunoSEQ multiplex PCR; TCRdb holds only in-frame clones, not every one. The sample lists 220,000 or so clones, around 81% seen once, with roughly 2.3% in the top ten. The CDR3 covers 14 residues. Sequencing used peripheral blood. The sequence was collected from an older woman with acute or convalescent COVID-19. This rearrangement joins TRBV1 to TRBJ1-5; TRBD1 is the table's D call and was not checked against the DNA. TRBV1 is termed a pseudogene. The CDR3 protein is CTSSQDQGSRPQHF. CDR3 sequence (DNA): TGCACCAGCAGCCAAGATCAGGGAAGTAGGCCCCAGCATTTT.